This passage covers 3 T cell receptor beta chains from one sample sequenced in a study of T cells in localized non-small cell lung cancer. Here immunoSEQ multiplex PCR was the method, and the copy in TCRdb shows in-frame clones only, minus some. The sample includes 6,000 to 7,500 clones, under 65% seen only once; the top ten take under 3%. Sample: lymph node tissue, taken before any cancer treatment. The source is an older female donor with stage I lung adenocarcinoma.

This chain links TRBV28 with TRBJ1-1; 11 bases are shared with TRBD1. CDR1 is MDHEN and CDR2 is SYDVKM in the germline V gene. The ends lost 6 bases at V and 4 bases at J; junction bases unmatched: 4. The CDR3 extends over 14 amino acids. CDR3 region: CASRSGTGGTEAFF. In DNA form, the CDR3 reads TGTGCCAGCAGGTCCGGGACAGGGGGCACTGAAGCTTTCTTT.

The gene calls are TRBV19 and TRBJ1-5; TRBD1 matches 7 bases. Germline lookup yields CDR1 LNHDA and CDR2 SQIVND (reference sequence). Unmatched junction bases numbered 7, after V lost 3 bases and J lost 5 bases. The CDR3 runs 15 residues. The CDR3 is CASSISRDRDQPQHF. The CDR3 DNA follows: TGTGCCAGTAGTATCAGTCGGGACAGAGATCAGCCCCAGCATTTT. Supplemented by reference TRBV19 and TRBJ1-5, the full variable domain reads DGGITQSPKYLFRKEGQNVTLSCEQNLNHDAMYWYRQDPGQGLRLIYYSQIVNDFQKGDIAEGYSVSREKKESFPLTVTSAQKNPTAFYLCASSISRDRDQPQHFGDGTRLSIL.

The chain recombines TRBV10-2 with TRBJ1-1; no reliable D call. V was cut by 8 bases and J by 1 base, with 11 bases left in between. Looked up from germline, CDR1 is WSHSY and CDR2 is SAAADI. The CDR3 length is 13 residues. In DNA form, the CDR3 reads TGCGCCAGCGGGTCCGATAAGAACACTGAAGCTTTCTTT. Translating it yields CASGSDKNTEAFF.